This T cell receptor beta chain was recovered during a study of shared clonotypes between healthy human individuals (dated by TCRdb to the early 2020s). Concerning the study at large: A couple of women and a few men aged 18 to 49 years were included in the cohort. The study deeply sequenced blood TCR repertoires of about 5 healthy adults to estimate repertoire size and the extent of clonotype sharing between individuals. Libraries were prepared and TCR repertoires were sequenced by different laboratories using diverse techniques, in order to increase sequencing depth and limit assay-specific biases. Between about 0.94 and 8.9 billion PBMCs per donor were obtained by leukapheresis. Summary of the overall study and its limitations: Based on pairwise subsampling, the degree of clonotype sharing among donors was expected to be affected by sequencing depth. Sampling was restricted to blood, and TCR repertoires in tissues likely differ from the TCR repertoires found in blood. Because the study included only a small number of donors, the genetic and exposure-history diversity represented was limited.

This clone was detected only a few times. What antigen it recognizes has not been identified. Base qualities are not provided; no much larger clone lies one nucleotide away. Donors were healthy HIV-negative adults with no recently reported acute infections or vaccinations. Every donor was a Caucasian adult residing in Nashville, Tennessee, USA. For unsorted samples, approximately 81 million PBMCs were counted, and genomic DNA was extracted using the QIAamp DNA Blood Mini kit. Blood was collected by leukapheresis, and PBMCs were isolated by Ficoll-Histopaque density gradient centrifugation and then cryopreserved in liquid nitrogen vapor phase. At the junction V is shortened by 7 bases and J by 0 bases, with 13 bases in between. CDR1 and CDR2 are read off the germline V gene as SNHLY and FYNNEI. The CDR3, from cysteine to phenylalanine, totals 15 residues. Kept here is only the CDR3 DNA, which spans 45 bases and is read in frame from base 1.

Using the deep immunoSEQ assay, multiplex PCR amplified TCR CDR3 regions from genomic DNA. Genomic DNA extracted from each cell subset was distributed evenly over all wells of several immunoSEQ 96-well plates, and each plate served as one replicate. Each replicate PCR for unsorted PBMC received about 310 ng genomic DNA, equal to tens of thousands of T cell genomes. Genomic DNA from unsorted PBMC was sequenced over ten immunoSEQ deep assay plates. Purified libraries were measured with a Qubit 3.0 fluorometer, size-checked on a Bioanalyzer 2100, and measured again with the KAPA Library Quantification kit. Every immunoSEQ 96-well plate was sequenced on a dedicated single-read 150-cycle Illumina NextSeq 550 flow cell. Turning to the authors' computational methods: The immunoSEQ output contained only junctional sequences without quality scores, so filtering could not match that applied to full-length reads. To assign V/J genes and CDR3, sequences were annotated against IMGT germline references using PyIR, a Python wrapper for IgBLAST v1.9. Reads were filtered out if the reads had weak V/J assignments (E-value above 1e-6), no CDR3, stop codons, out-of-frame junctions, or ambiguous translated residues. V3J clonotypes were defined by identical inferred V gene, J gene, and CDR3 amino acid sequence. Percentage overlap between repertoires was computed as shared unique clonotypes divided by the size of the smaller repertoire. Repertoire richness was assessed with RTK rarefaction, the Chao1 estimator, and Recon v2.1 estimates of unobserved clonotypes. TCRdb took over this immuneACCESS table, retaining in-frame rearrangements with V and J assigned. Such tables are incomplete; in checked studies, under half of the missing clones stem from an unresolved V gene, and the remainder is unexplained. The DNA gave D and trimming, while V, J and clone size come from that table. The sample contains about 530,000 clones, 60% to 80% of them found a single time. The ten top clones hold roughly an eighth of the sample.

Sequencing was done on a sample of PBMCs. The chain couples TRBV2 to TRBJ2-1; a tentative D match to TRBD2 spans 7 bases. The clonotype originates from a woman in her forties in good health. Some clones in this sample may be carry-over from other donors' samples. The DNA reads as follows: TGTGCCAGCAAGGGGGAGGGTGGCTCCTACAATGAGCAGTTCTTC. Its protein is CASKGEGGSYNEQFF.